This TCR beta chain is drawn from a study of CD8 T cells in Susac syndrome. The RNA input was about 0.5 to 1 ug, and it was reverse transcribed with random hexamers. TCRdb re-derived calls from the immunoSEQ multiplex PCR reads in MiXCR, one entry per CDR3 protein. The sample yields 330,000 or so distinct CDR3 sequences, about 89% seen once. CDR1 is SSHAT, CDR2 FNYEAQ, per germline (reference sequence). The CDR3 has 15 residues. As to this clonotype: Its ends do not fully match the called genes, so a read error is possible.

The sample comprised CD8+ T cells from PBMCs. The chain uses TRBV7-7 and TRBJ2-1, with D possibly being TRBD1 (7 bases). The sequence derives from a human donor with multiple sclerosis. CDR3 amino acids: CASSLAQGGLDEQFF. Written as DNA, the CDR3 is TGTGCTAGCAGCTTAGCCCAGGGGGGCCTGGATGAGCAGTTCTTC.